These 32 T cell receptor beta chains were sequenced from one sample in a study of cytomegalovirus exposure and HLA in healthy donors. Measured with immunoSEQ multiplex PCR; TCRdb has only the in-frame clones, and not every one. The sample lists roughly 130,000 clones, about nine tenths seen once, with 1.4% in the top ten. The sample consisted of PBMCs. All receptors derive from a man aged 30 to 39 in good health and CMV-seronegative.

The chain couples TRBV27 to TRBJ1-4, with 8 bases aligning to TRBD1. This CDR3 spans 15 amino acids. Germline V gene sequence: CDR1 MNHEY, CDR2 SMNVEV (reference sequence). Trimming removed 5 bases from V and 6 bases from J; junction bases left unmatched: 8. Here the CDR3 reads CASSVRTGRDEKLFF. The CDR3 DNA reads as TGTGCCAGCAGTGTAAGGACAGGGCGGGATGAAAAACTGTTTTTT.

The chain is built from TRBV7-6 and TRBJ1-6, with 10 bases identical to TRBD1. CDR3 length: 16 residues. Looked up from germline, CDR1 is SGHVS and CDR2 is FNYEAQ. The junction had 8 bases not matched to a gene; V was cut back by 4 bases and J by 8 bases. CDR3 amino acids: CASSSIAGTGDSPLHF. CDR3 sequence (DNA): TGTGCCAGCAGCTCGATAGCCGGGACAGGGGATTCACCCCTCCACTTT.

The chain is built from TRBV6-1 and TRBJ1-1, with 8 bases lining up with TRBD1. The CDR3 is 15 amino acids. Per the germline V gene, CDR1 is MNHNS and CDR2 is SASEGT. V trimming: 4 bases; J trimming: 5 bases; junction bases outside the gene matches: 9. The chain's CDR3 is CASSGPQGAYTEAFF. The CDR3 DNA is TGTGCCAGCAGTGGGCCCCAGGGGGCGTATACTGAAGCTTTCTTT.

CDR3 coding DNA: TGTGCCAGCAGCCTACTGAGCGCGGGAGTGCTTGGCTCCTACGAGCAGTACTTC. Its protein is CASSLLSAGVLGSYEQYF. The V call is TRBV5-6, the J call TRBJ2-7; 7 bases fit TRBD2. V dropped 4 bases and J dropped 0; count of bases not matched to a gene: 16. In germline, CDR1 is SGHDT, CDR2 YYEEEE. The CDR3 is 18 residues long.

This rearrangement joins TRBV2 to TRBJ1-4; D remains ambiguous. V was trimmed by 1 base and J by 6 bases, leaving 3 bases between them. Germline CDR1 is SNHLY and CDR2 is FYNNEI. This CDR3 region has 12 residues. The chain's CDR3 is CASSEVDEKLFF. The CDR3 DNA follows: TGTGCCAGCAGTGAAGTCGATGAAAAACTGTTTTTT.

This chain connects TRBV4-3 to TRBJ2-1, with a possible D match to TRBD1 (5 bases). Trimming took 7 bases from V and 8 from J, leaving 21 bases between them. Germline V gene data show CDR1 as LGHNA and CDR2 as YSLEER. There are 15 residues in the CDR3. CDR3 protein: CASTHSARDFDEQFF. Here the CDR3 DNA reads TGCGCCAGCACACACTCCGCCAGGGATTTCGATGAGCAGTTCTTC.

The chain employs TRBV5-1 and TRBJ2-1; TRBD2 agrees at 7 bases. This CDR3 is built from 15 residues. V dropped 0 bases and J dropped 9; count of bases not matched to a gene: 9. Per the germline V gene, CDR1 is SGHRS and CDR2 is YFSETQ. Written as DNA, the CDR3 is TGCGCCAGCAGCTTGGCTGGCGGGAGATCAGGTGAGCAGTTCTTC. Its protein is CASSLAGGRSGEQFF.

The CDR3: CASSQLGVNYGYTF. The CDR3 coding sequence is TGCGCCAGCAGCCAGTTAGGGGTTAACTATGGCTACACCTTC. The chain carries TRBV4-1 and TRBJ1-2, with D possibly matching TRBD1 (5 bases). The germline gives CDR1 MGHRA, CDR2 YSYEKL. The CDR3 covers 14 residues. V was trimmed by 3 bases and J by 1 base, leaving 9 bases between them.

J is TRBJ2-7 and V is TRBV9; unclear D gene. V lost 0 bases to trimming and J lost 6 bases, with 10 bases between them. The CDR3 is 13 amino acids. Germline CDR1 SGDLS, CDR2 YYNGEE. CDR3 amino acids: CASSVAPRSEQYF. The CDR3 nucleotides are TGTGCCAGCAGCGTAGCCCCCCGTAGCGAGCAGTACTTC.

This clone turned up a few times. Other DNA sequences in this specimen translate into the identical CDR3. This rearrangement joins TRBV30 to TRBJ1-5, with 7 bases fitting TRBD1. The CDR3 runs to 14 residues. The germline V gene has CDR1 GTSNPN and CDR2 SVGIG (reference sequence). Unmatched junction bases numbered 3, after V lost 0 bases and J lost 4 bases. CDR3 residues: CAWSVLTGNQPQHF. The CDR3 DNA reads TGTGCCTGGAGTGTGTTGACAGGGAATCAGCCCCAGCATTTT. Complete variable domain (other parts from reference TRBV30 and TRBJ1-5): SQTIHQWPATLVQPVGSPLSLECTVEGTSNPNLYWYRQAAGRGLQLLFYSVGIGQISSEVPQNLSASRPQDRQFILSSKKLLLSDSGFYLCAWSVLTGNQPQHFGDGTRLSIL.

DNA of the CDR3: TGTGCCAGCAGTTACTCACAGAAGACCTACAATGAGCAGTTCTTC. Its translation is CASSYSQKTYNEQFF. The rearrangement joins TRBV6-6 to TRBJ2-1; D uncertain. CDR1 and CDR2 from the germline V gene are MNHNY and SVGAGI (reference sequence). Trimming removed 0 bases from V and 2 bases from J, with 8 bases in between. The CDR3 consists of 15 residues.

This chain joins TRBV27 and TRBJ2-3; maybe TRBD2 (6 bases). Germline V gene data show CDR1 as MNHEY and CDR2 as SMNVEV (reference sequence). The CDR3 runs 15 residues. Trimming took off 6 bases at V and 0 bases at J, with 13 bases between the two ends. The CDR3 region has the DNA TGTGCCAGCAGCAAAATGAGCGGGAGCACAGATACGCAGTATTTT. It is translated as CASSKMSGSTDTQYF.

The J gene is TRBJ2-4, the V gene TRBV5-1; 7 bases line up with TRBD1. V lost 6 bases to trimming and J lost 3 bases; unmatched junction nucleotides: 6. CDR3 length: 14 amino acids. Germline CDR1 reads SGHRS; CDR2 reads YFSETQ. In DNA form, the CDR3 reads TGCGCCAGCACCCAAGGGACAGACAAAAACATTCAGTACTTC. Protein sequence: CASTQGTDKNIQYF.

This clone was observed a single time. The chain has TRBV6-7 and TRBJ2-1, with 7 bases lining up with TRBD2. TRBV6-7 is recorded as an ORF, its role being uncertain. After removal of 8 bases from V and 9 bases from J, the junction contained 16 bases not matched to a gene. The CDR3 spans 15 residues. CDR3 amino acids: CASRSDWDYFSEQFF. The CDR3 region has the DNA TGTGCCAGCCGGTCTGATTGGGACTATTTTTCTGAGCAGTTCTTC.

This clone appeared once. CDR3: CASSVAGWGLVTGELFF. DNA of the CDR3: TGTGCCAGCAGCGTAGCCGGATGGGGACTGGTCACCGGGGAGCTGTTTTTT. This rearrangement joins TRBV9 to TRBJ2-2; possible D gene TRBD2, 6 bases. V was cut by 0 bases and J by 4 bases, with 16 bases left in between. The CDR3 runs to 17 residues. Germline lookup yields CDR1 SGDLS and CDR2 YYNGEE.

V is TRBV15 and J is TRBJ2-1; perhaps TRBD1 as D (5 bases). Looked up from germline, CDR1 is LNHNV and CDR2 is YYDKDF (reference sequence). V was cut by 0 bases and J by 0 bases, with 9 bases left in between. This CDR3 comprises 16 residues. The CDR3 sequence is CATSRDRQSSYNEQFF. For the CDR3, the DNA is TGTGCCACCAGCAGAGATAGACAGAGCTCCTACAATGAGCAGTTCTTC.

This chain connects TRBV27 to TRBJ2-1; 9 bases are shared with TRBD1. Trimming cost V 5 bases and J 9 bases; bases outside gene matches: 5. CDR1 and CDR2 (germline): MNHEY, SMNVEV (reference sequence). CDR3 length: 13 residues. CDR3 nucleotide sequence: TGTGCCAGCAGTATAGGGACAGGGCTTGAGCAGTTCTTC. Translating it yields CASSIGTGLEQFF.

This clone was picked up a small number of times. The J gene is TRBJ2-7, the V gene TRBV13; TRBD2 aligns across 7 bases. The germline gives CDR1 PRHDT, CDR2 FYEKMQ (reference sequence). The CDR3 is 15 residues long. Losses at the gene ends were 2 bases for V and 6 bases for J; bases not matched to a gene: 10. The CDR3 nucleotides read TGTGCCAGCAGCTTAAGCCCGGGAGGTACTCTCGAGCAGTACTTC. Residues: CASSLSPGGTLEQYF.

The chain links TRBV25-1 to TRBJ1-4; 7 bases fit TRBD1. The germline CDR1 and CDR2 sequences are MGHDK and SYGVNS. This CDR3 contains 16 residues. The ends lost 1 base at V and 5 bases at J; junction bases unmatched: 7. The CDR3 DNA follows: TGTGCCAGCAGTGAATCCCTACAGGGGAAAAATGAAAAACTGTTTTTT. The encoded protein is CASSESLQGKNEKLFF.

This sequence joins TRBV7-9 and TRBJ2-7; weak D call: TRBD2 (6 bases). Germline assignment: CDR1 SEHNR and CDR2 FQNEAQ (reference sequence). The CDR3 consists of 14 residues. The germline V and J ends were trimmed by 1 base and 11 bases, with 18 bases remaining between them. The CDR3 region has the DNA TGTGCCAGCAGCTTAGGAGGGCAGCGGGTCCGGAAGTACTTC. This sequence encodes CASSLGGQRVRKYF.

J is TRBJ1-1 and V is TRBV7-9; TRBD1 is a possible D gene (5 bases). The CDR3 sequence is 13 residues long. Germline loops: CDR1 SEHNR, CDR2 FQNEAQ (reference sequence). V dropped 5 bases and J dropped 6 bases, with 13 bases sitting between them. The CDR3 loop is CASSLYGGAEAFF. CDR3 DNA sequence: TGTGCCAGCAGCCTATACGGAGGGGCTGAAGCTTTCTTT.

V and J are TRBV13 and TRBJ2-1, with 7 bases that match TRBD2. Per the germline V gene, CDR1 is PRHDT and CDR2 is FYEKMQ (reference sequence). The trim removed 5 bases at V and 2 bases at J, leaving 6 bases unmatched. The CDR3 runs to 15 residues. The CDR3 loop reads CASSPRLAAYNEQFF. The CDR3, as DNA: TGTGCCAGCAGCCCAAGGCTAGCGGCCTACAATGAGCAGTTCTTC.

V gene TRBV13 combines with J gene TRBJ2-3; 11 nucleotides align to TRBD2. Germline CDR1 and CDR2: PRHDT and FYEKMQ (reference sequence). The CDR3 loop spans 15 amino acids. With 4 bases clipped from V and 3 bases from J, the junction kept 3 bases outside the gene matches. CDR3 amino acids: CASSYRTSGTDTQYF. The CDR3 bases are TGTGCCAGCAGCTACAGGACTAGCGGGACAGATACGCAGTATTTT.

There are a few counts of this clone. The chain uses TRBV2 and TRBJ2-7, with 10 bases aligning to TRBD1. CDR1 and CDR2 from the germline V gene are SNHLY and FYNNEI. CDR3 length: 14 residues. Trimming removed 6 bases from V and 2 bases from J; junction bases left unmatched: 4. The CDR3 sequence: CASRDRGPAYEQYF. The CDR3 DNA reads as TGTGCCAGCAGAGACAGGGGGCCTGCCTACGAGCAGTACTTC. Variable domain in full (rest from reference TRBV2 and TRBJ2-7): EPEVTQTPSHQVTQMGQEVILRCVPISNHLYFYWYRQILGQKVEFLVSFYNNEISEKSEIFDDQFSVERPDGSNFTLKIRSTKLEDSAMYFCASRDRGPAYEQYFGPGTRLTVT.

V gene TRBV29-1 combines with J gene TRBJ1-2; 10 nucleotides agree with TRBD1. Germline assignment: CDR1 SQVTM and CDR2 ANQGSEA. The junction had 4 bases not matched to a gene; V was cut back by 7 bases and J by 2 bases. The CDR3 is 13 residues long. The CDR3 DNA is TGCAGCGGGAGGGACAGGGGAAACTATGGCTACACCTTC. Translated: CSGRDRGNYGYTF.

The CDR3 here is CASSPGQGATAYEQYF. CDR3 DNA: TGTGCCAGCAGCCCGGGACAGGGGGCTACGGCCTACGAGCAGTACTTC. This chain uses TRBV5-4 with TRBJ2-7; 12 bases fit TRBD1. Per germline, CDR1 SGHNT and CDR2 YYREEE (reference sequence). The CDR3 contains 16 residues. Trimming removed 4 bases from V and 2 bases from J; junction bases left unmatched: 7.

The J gene is TRBJ1-5, the V gene TRBV30, with 7 bases fitting TRBD1. The CDR3 loop spans 11 amino acids. Trimming took 1 base from V and 16 from J; bases not matched to a gene: 7. Germline V gene lookup returns CDR1 GTSNPN and CDR2 SVGIG (reference sequence). The CDR3 is CAWSEDRSVHF. CDR3 in DNA: TGTGCCTGGAGTGAGGACAGGTCGGTACATTTT.

The rearrangement links TRBV5-1 to TRBJ2-2, with 8 nucleotides matching TRBD2. V was pared by 2 bases and J by 2 bases, with 2 bases of the junction left unmatched. The CDR3 sequence is 15 residues long. Germline V gene data show CDR1 as SGHRS and CDR2 as YFSETQ. CDR3 sequence: CASSFTSGNTGELFF. In DNA form, the CDR3 reads TGCGCCAGCAGCTTTACTAGCGGAAACACCGGGGAGCTGTTTTTT.

As for this clone: Other DNA sequences from this sample encode an identical CDR3 as well. The chain recombines TRBV6-5 with TRBJ1-5; D not certain. CDR3 length: 13 residues. The germline V and J ends were trimmed by 1 base and 4 bases, with 5 bases remaining between them. Germline lookup yields CDR1 MNHEY and CDR2 SVGAGI. The CDR3 coding sequence is TGTGCCAGCAGTTACTTCCCTAATCAGCCCCAGCATTTT. Translated: CASSYFPNQPQHF.

The rearrangement uses TRBV6-5 and TRBJ2-7, with D possibly TRBD2 on 5 matching bases. The germline V gene has CDR1 MNHEY and CDR2 SVGAGI. The V end lost 2 bases, the J end lost 1 base, and 12 bases lay between the germline ends. This CDR3 contains 15 residues. The CDR3 DNA follows: TGTGCCAGCAGTTACAACGGAGGACCATCCTACGAGCAGTACTTC. This sequence encodes CASSYNGGPSYEQYF.

The gene calls are TRBV25-1 and TRBJ2-1; 8 bases match TRBD2. V was pared by 4 bases and J by 6 bases, with 8 bases of the junction left unmatched. Germline assignment: CDR1 MGHDK and CDR2 SYGVNS. The CDR3 has 15 residues. The CDR3 DNA follows: TGTGCCAGCAGTGGCTTAGGGACTAGGGCCAATGAGCAGTTCTTC. Protein product: CASSGLGTRANEQFF.

Here the CDR3 reads CASRLAGNHEQYF. In DNA, the CDR3 is TGTGCCAGCAGACTAGCGGGAAACCACGAGCAGTACTTC. The chain recombines TRBV6-1 with TRBJ2-7; TRBD2 aligns across 10 bases. Trimming removed 6 bases from V and 5 bases from J; junction bases left unmatched: 4. The CDR3 length is 13 residues. CDR1 is MNHNS, CDR2 SASEGT, per germline.